This TCR beta chain was sequenced during a study of control samples from healthy donors and cancer patients. Clones were sequenced by immunoSEQ multiplex PCR, and TCRdb holds only the in-frame ones, with some missing. The sample holds approximately 35,000 clones, around 93% seen once. This clone occurred a few times. The sequence came from a man aged 35 to 55 with colorectal cancer. Sequenced material: PBMCs.

The CDR3: CASSSGGWAEAFF. The DNA for the CDR3 is TGTGCCAGCAGCTCAGGGGGCTGGGCTGAAGCTTTCTTT. The chain combines TRBV7-8 with TRBJ1-1, with 8 bases aligning to TRBD1. This CDR3 has 13 residues. Germline V gene lookup returns CDR1 SGHVS and CDR2 FQNEAQ. V shed 4 bases and J 6 bases; nucleotides not matched to a gene: 4.